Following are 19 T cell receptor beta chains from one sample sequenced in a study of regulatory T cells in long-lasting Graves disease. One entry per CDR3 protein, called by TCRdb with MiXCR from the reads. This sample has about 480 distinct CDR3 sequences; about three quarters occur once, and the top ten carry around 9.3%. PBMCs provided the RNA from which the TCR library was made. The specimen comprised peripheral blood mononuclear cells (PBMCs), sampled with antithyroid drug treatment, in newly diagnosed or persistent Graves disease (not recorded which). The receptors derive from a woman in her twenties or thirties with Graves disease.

The chain's CDR3 is CASSPGNYGYTF. The DNA of the CDR3 is TGTGCCAGCAGCCCCGGAAACTATGGCTACACCTTC. The chain carries TRBV5-4 and TRBJ1-2; D is ambiguous. CDR3 length: 12 amino acids. V shed 4 bases and J shed 2 bases, with 6 bases lying between them. The V gene's germline CDR1 is SGHNT and CDR2 YYREEE (reference sequence).

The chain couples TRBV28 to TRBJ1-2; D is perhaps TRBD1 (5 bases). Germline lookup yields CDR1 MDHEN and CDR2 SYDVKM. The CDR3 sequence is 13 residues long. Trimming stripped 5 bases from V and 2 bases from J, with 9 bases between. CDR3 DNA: TGTGCCAGCAGTCTCCCAGGGAACTATGGCTACACCTTC. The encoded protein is CASSLPGNYGYTF.

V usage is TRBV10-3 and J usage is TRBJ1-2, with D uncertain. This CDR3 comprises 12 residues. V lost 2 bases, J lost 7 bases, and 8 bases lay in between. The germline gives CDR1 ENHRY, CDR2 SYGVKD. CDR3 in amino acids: CAISEQTRGYTF. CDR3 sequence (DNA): TGTGCCATCAGTGAGCAGACGCGTGGCTACACCTTC.

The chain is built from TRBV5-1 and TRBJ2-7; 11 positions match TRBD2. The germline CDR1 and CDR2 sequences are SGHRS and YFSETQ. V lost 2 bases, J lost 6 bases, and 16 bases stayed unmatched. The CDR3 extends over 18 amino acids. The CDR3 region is CASSFSWTAGTSGREQYF. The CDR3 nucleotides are TGCGCCAGCAGCTTCAGTTGGACGGCAGGGACTAGCGGTCGCGAGCAGTACTTC. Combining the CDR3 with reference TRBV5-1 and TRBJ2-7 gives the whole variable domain KAGVTQTPRYLIKTRGQQVTLSCSPISGHRSVSWYQQTPGQGLQFLFEYFSETQRNKGNFPGRFSGRQFSNSRSEMNVSTLELGDSALYLCASSFSWTAGTSGREQYFGPGTRLTVT.

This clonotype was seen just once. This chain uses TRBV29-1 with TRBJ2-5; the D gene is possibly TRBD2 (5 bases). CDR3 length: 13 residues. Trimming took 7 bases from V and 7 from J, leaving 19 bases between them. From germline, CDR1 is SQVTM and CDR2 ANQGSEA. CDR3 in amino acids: CSGWDSHAGTQYF. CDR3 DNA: TGCAGCGGGTGGGATAGCCATGCGGGGACCCAGTACTTC. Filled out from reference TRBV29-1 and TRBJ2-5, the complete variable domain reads SAVISQKPSRDICQRGTSLTIQCQVDSQVTMMFWYRQQPGQSLTLIATANQGSEATYESGFVIDKFPISRPNLTFSTLTVSNMSPEDSSIYLCSGWDSHAGTQYFGPGTRLLVL.

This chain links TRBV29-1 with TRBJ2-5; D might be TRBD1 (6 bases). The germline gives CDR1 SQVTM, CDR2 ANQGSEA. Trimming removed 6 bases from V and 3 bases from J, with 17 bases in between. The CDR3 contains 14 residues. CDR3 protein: CSVPTRAGEETQYF. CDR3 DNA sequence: TGCAGCGTCCCAACCCGGGCAGGGGAAGAGACCCAGTACTTC.

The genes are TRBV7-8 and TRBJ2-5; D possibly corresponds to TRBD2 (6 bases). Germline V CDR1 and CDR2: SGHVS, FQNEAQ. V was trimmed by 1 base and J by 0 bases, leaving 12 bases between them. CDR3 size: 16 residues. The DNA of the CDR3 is TGTGCCAGCAGCTTAGTTCGCGGGGCGTACCAAGAGACCCAGTACTTC. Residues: CASSLVRGAYQETQYF. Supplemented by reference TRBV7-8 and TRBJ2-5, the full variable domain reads GAGVSQSPRYKVAKRGQDVALRCDPISGHVSLFWYQQALGQGPEFLTYFQNEAQLDKSGLPSDRFFAERPEGSVSTLKIQRTQQEDSAVYLCASSLVRGAYQETQYFGPGTRLLVL.

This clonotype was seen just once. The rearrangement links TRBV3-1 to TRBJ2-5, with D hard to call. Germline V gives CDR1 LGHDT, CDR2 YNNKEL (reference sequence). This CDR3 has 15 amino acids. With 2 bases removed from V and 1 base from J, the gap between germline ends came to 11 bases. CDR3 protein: CASSQRNAIQETQYF. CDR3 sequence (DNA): TGTGCCAGCAGCCAAAGAAATGCGATCCAAGAGACCCAGTACTTC.

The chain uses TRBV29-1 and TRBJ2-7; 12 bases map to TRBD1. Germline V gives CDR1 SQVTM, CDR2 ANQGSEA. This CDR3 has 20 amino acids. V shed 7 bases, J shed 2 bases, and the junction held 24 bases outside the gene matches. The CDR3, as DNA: TGCAGCGGGAACGGACCAGATCGCCGGGACAGGGGGCCTTCGACCTACGAGCAGTACTTC. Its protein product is CSGNGPDRRDRGPSTYEQYF.

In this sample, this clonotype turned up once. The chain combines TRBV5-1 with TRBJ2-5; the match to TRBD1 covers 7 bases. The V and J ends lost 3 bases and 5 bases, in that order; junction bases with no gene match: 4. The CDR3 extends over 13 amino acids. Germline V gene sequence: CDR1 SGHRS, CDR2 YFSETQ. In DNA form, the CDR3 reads TGCGCCAGCAGCTGGGGACAGTGGGAGACCCAGTACTTC. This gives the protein CASSWGQWETQYF.

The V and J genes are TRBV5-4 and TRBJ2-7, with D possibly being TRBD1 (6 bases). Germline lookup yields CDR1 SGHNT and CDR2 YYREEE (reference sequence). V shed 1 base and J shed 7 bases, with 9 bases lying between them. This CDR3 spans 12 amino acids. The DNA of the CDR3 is TGTGCCAGCAGCTTGCCAGGGGCTGAGCAGTACTTC. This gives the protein CASSLPGAEQYF.

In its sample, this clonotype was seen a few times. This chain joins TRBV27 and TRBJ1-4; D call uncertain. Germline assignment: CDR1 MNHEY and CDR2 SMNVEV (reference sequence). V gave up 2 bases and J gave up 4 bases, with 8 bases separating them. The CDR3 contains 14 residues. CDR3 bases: TGTGCCAGCAGTTTAGGGCTATTTAATGAAAAACTGTTTTTT. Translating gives CASSLGLFNEKLFF.

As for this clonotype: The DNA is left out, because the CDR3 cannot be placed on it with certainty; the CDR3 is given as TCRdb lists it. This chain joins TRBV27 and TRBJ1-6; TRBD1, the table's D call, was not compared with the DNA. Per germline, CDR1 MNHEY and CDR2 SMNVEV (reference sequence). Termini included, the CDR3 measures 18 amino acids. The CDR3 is CASSFGPGAHSYNSPLHF.

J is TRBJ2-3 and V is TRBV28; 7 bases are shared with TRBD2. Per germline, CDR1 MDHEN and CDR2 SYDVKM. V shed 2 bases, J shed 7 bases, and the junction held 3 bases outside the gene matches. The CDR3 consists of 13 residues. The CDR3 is CASSLPGGNTQYF. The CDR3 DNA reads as TGTGCCAGCAGTTTACCCGGGGGGAATACGCAGTATTTT.

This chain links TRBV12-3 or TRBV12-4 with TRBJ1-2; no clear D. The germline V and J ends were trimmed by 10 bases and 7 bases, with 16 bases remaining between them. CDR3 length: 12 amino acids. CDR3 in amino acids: CANLKSGLGYTF. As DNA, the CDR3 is TGTGCCAACTTAAAATCGGGTCTTGGCTACACCTTC.

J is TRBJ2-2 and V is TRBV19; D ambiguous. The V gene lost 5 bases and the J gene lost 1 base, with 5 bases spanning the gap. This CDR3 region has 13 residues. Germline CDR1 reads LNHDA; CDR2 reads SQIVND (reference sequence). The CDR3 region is CASSPQNTGELFF. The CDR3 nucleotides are TGTGCCAGTAGTCCACAGAACACCGGGGAGCTGTTTTTT.

The CDR3 DNA reads as TGTGCCAGCAGTCAGAGGAGGGACAGTGAAGCTTTCTTT. It yields the protein CASSQRRDSEAFF. The rearrangement uses TRBV27 and TRBJ1-1; 7 bases line up with TRBD1. This CDR3 is 13 amino acids long. Germline trimming cut 5 bases from V and 7 bases from J; bases unmatched to any gene: 7. From germline, CDR1 is MNHEY and CDR2 SMNVEV (reference sequence).

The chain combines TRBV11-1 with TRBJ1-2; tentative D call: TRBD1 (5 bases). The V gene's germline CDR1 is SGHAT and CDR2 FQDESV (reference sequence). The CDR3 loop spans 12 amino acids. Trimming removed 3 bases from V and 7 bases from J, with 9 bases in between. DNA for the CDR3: TGTGCCAGCAGCTTGGACGGGACTGGCTACACCTTC. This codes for CASSLDGTGYTF.

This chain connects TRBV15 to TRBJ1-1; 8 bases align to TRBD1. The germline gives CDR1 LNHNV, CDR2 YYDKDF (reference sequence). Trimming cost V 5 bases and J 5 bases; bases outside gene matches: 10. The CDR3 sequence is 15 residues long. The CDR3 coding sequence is TGTGCCACCAGCGTCAACAGGGGGGGGACGACTGAAGCTTTCTTT. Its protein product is CATSVNRGGTTEAFF.